The 22 T cell receptor beta chains presented below share a single source sample, sequenced in a study of T cells in Graves' hyperthyroidism and ophthalmopathy. The source material, RNA transcripts, was used to amplify TCR beta CDR3 regions. TCR CDR3 underwent first-round RT-PCR with the HTBI primer set. TCRdb re-analysed the multiplex PCR reads in MiXCR, keeping a single row per CDR3 protein. The repertoire holds under 400,000 distinct CDR3 sequences, with approximately 18% as singletons. The sequenced material came from blood. These receptors came from a woman aged 40 to 50 with Graves' ophthalmopathy.

A single count supports this clonotype. The chain uses TRBV6-1 and TRBJ1-2; TRBD1 might be the D (5 bases). CDR1 and CDR2 from the germline V gene are MNHNS and SASEGT. The CDR3 totals 14 residues. With 6 bases removed from V and 1 base from J, the gap between germline ends came to 12 bases. CDR3 DNA: TGTGCCAGCAGCCTGGGACTCAATAACTATGGCTACACCTTC. It is translated as CASSLGLNNYGYTF.

This clonotype was seen repeatedly, ten times or more. The CDR3 loop is CASRPTGSGGYTF. In DNA form, the CDR3 reads TGTGCCAGCAGACCGACAGGGTCGGGTGGCTACACCTTC. The chain recombines TRBV7-8 with TRBJ1-2; TRBD1 aligns across 7 bases. The CDR3 is 13 residues long. CDR1 is SGHVS, CDR2 FQNEAQ, per germline. Unmatched junction bases numbered 8, after V lost 6 bases and J lost 7 bases.

This clonotype came up many times. The rearrangement joins TRBV19 to TRBJ2-7; either TRBD1 or TRBD2 may supply D (5 bases each). Germline V gene lookup returns CDR1 LNHDA and CDR2 SQIVND (reference sequence). V shed 5 bases and J shed 8 bases, with 10 bases lying between them. CDR3 length: 11 residues. This CDR3 is CASSEGKQQYF. CDR3 sequence (DNA): TGTGCCAGTAGTGAGGGGAAACAGCAGTACTTC.

This clonotype was counted ten times or more. The DNA of the CDR3 is TGTGCCTGGAGTGAGGGACAGGTCGATCAGCCCCAGCATTTT. Translated, it gives CAWSEGQVDQPQHF. V gene TRBV30 combines with J gene TRBJ1-5; 8 bases map to TRBD1. In germline, CDR1 is GTSNPN, CDR2 SVGIG (reference sequence). The CDR3 spans 14 residues. Germline trimming cut 1 base from V and 5 bases from J; bases unmatched to any gene: 4.

This clonotype has at least ten counts. The V gene is TRBV24-1, the J gene TRBJ2-2; the D is unclear. The CDR3 loop spans 12 amino acids. V lost 5 bases, J lost 7 bases, and 7 bases lay in between. Looked up from germline, CDR1 is KGHDR and CDR2 is SFDVKD. The CDR3 sequence is CATSGVVGELFF. CDR3 coding DNA: TGTGCCACCAGTGGTGTAGTCGGGGAGCTGTTTTTT.

This clonotype was recorded at least ten times. This chain connects TRBV20-1 to TRBJ2-7; perhaps TRBD2 as D (6 bases). The V gene's germline CDR1 is DFQATT and CDR2 SNEGSKA (reference sequence). Deletions cut 4 bases from V and 0 bases from J, with 16 bases between. The CDR3 loop spans 15 amino acids. The CDR3: CSATVVAVSSYEQYF. CDR3 nucleotides: TGCAGTGCTACAGTGGTAGCGGTCAGCTCCTACGAGCAGTACTTC.

Many counts were recorded for this clonotype. V gene TRBV30 combines with J gene TRBJ2-7; no clear D. The germline CDR1 and CDR2 sequences are GTSNPN and SVGIG (reference sequence). This CDR3 is 10 amino acids long. Between the trimmed V and J ends, which lost 6 bases and 3 bases, there was a span of 6 bases. The CDR3 DNA follows: TGTGCCTGCGGTGACTACGAGCAGTACTTC. Amino acid sequence: CACGDYEQYF.

This clonotype was seen at least ten times. The chain is built from TRBV6-4 and TRBJ1-2; 7 bases line up with TRBD1. Germline CDR1 and CDR2: MRHNA and SNTAGT. J lost 4 bases, V lost 7 bases, and 12 bases had no gene match. There are 15 residues in the CDR3. Written as DNA, the CDR3 is TGTGCCAGCAAGGGGGAACAGGGGCCGATCTATGGCTACACCTTC. Its translation is CASKGEQGPIYGYTF.

At least ten counts were recorded for this clonotype. The V and J genes are TRBV6-5 and TRBJ1-1, with TRBD1 identical over 9 bases. Germline-derived CDR1 and CDR2 are MNHEY and SVGAGI. The V gene end was trimmed by 4 bases and the J gene end by 7 bases; junction bases not matched to a gene: 10. This CDR3 is 15 amino acids long. The CDR3 sequence is CASSSPGQGLLEAFF. CDR3 DNA: TGTGCCAGCAGTTCCCCGGGACAGGGCCTCCTTGAAGCTTTCTTT.

This clonotype was recorded many times. This chain uses TRBV28 with TRBJ1-2; D not certain. The length of the CDR3 is 15 residues. Per the germline V gene, CDR1 is MDHEN and CDR2 is SYDVKM. V was trimmed by 8 bases and J by 2 bases, leaving 18 bases between them. The CDR3 DNA reads as TGTGCCAGCTTCCCTCCGGAACATTCCAACTATGGCTACACCTTC. Protein: CASFPPEHSNYGYTF.

This clonotype was observed at least ten times. The genes are TRBV4-1 and TRBJ2-5; unclear D gene. Germline lookup yields CDR1 MGHRA and CDR2 YSYEKL. The CDR3 length is 13 residues. The V gene lost 0 bases and the J gene lost 0 bases, with 2 bases spanning the gap. CDR3 region: CASSQEDQETQYF. The CDR3 nucleotides are TGCGCCAGCAGCCAAGAGGACCAAGAGACCCAGTACTTC.

V usage is TRBV2 and J usage is TRBJ1-2; TRBD1 matches 8 bases. V shed 8 bases, J shed 8 bases, and the junction held 10 bases outside the gene matches. The CDR3 runs to 13 residues. Germline-derived CDR1 and CDR2 are SNHLY and FYNNEI. CDR3 protein: CASHFQGAGGYTF. As DNA, the CDR3 is TGTGCCAGCCATTTTCAGGGGGCAGGCGGCTACACCTTC. Variable domain in full (rest from reference TRBV2 and TRBJ1-2): EPEVTQTPSHQVTQMGQEVILRCVPISNHLYFYWYRQILGQKVEFLVSFYNNEISEKSEIFDDQFSVERPDGSNFTLKIRSTKLEDSAMYFCASHFQGAGGYTFGSGTRLTVV.

This clonotype was counted a few times. The gene calls are TRBV12-3 or TRBV12-4 and TRBJ2-2; 7 bases fit TRBD1. This CDR3 spans 15 amino acids. V was pared by 4 bases and J by 4 bases, with 6 bases of the junction left unmatched. Here the CDR3 reads CASSSSGTATGELFF. The CDR3 DNA follows: TGTGCCAGCAGTTCCTCCGGGACAGCCACCGGGGAGCTGTTTTTT.

This clonotype was seen ten or more times. The V gene is TRBV19, the J gene TRBJ1-5; TRBD1 might be the D (6 bases). The CDR3 loop spans 15 amino acids. V shed 8 bases and J shed 6 bases, with 20 bases lying between them. Germline CDR1 reads LNHDA; CDR2 reads SQIVND (reference sequence). The CDR3, as DNA: TGTGCCAGTGCGTCGCAAAAGGGGGGGCTTCAGCCCCAGCATTTT. Encoded protein: CASASQKGGLQPQHF.

The sample holds many counts of this clonotype. The rearrangement links TRBV10-3 to TRBJ1-5, with D perhaps matching TRBD1 (6 bases). This CDR3 is 16 amino acids long. Trimming took 3 bases from V and 4 from J, leaving 16 bases between them. Germline lookup yields CDR1 ENHRY and CDR2 SYGVKD. In nucleotides, the CDR3 is TGTGCCATCAGTGATCGCAGGGACATTATAAATCAGCCCCAGCATTTT. Encoded protein: CAISDRRDIINQPQHF.

This clonotype was counted at least ten times. The chain uses TRBV7-8 and TRBJ2-2, with 13 nucleotides matching TRBD2. Germline-derived CDR1 and CDR2 are SGHVS and FQNEAQ. The CDR3 consists of 16 residues. V was clipped by 2 bases and J by 7 bases; unmatched bases: 4. The DNA of the CDR3 is TGTGCCAGCAGCTTAAGACTAGCGGGAGGTGTCGGGGAGCTGTTTTTT. Translated: CASSLRLAGGVGELFF.

The sample holds many counts of this clonotype. The chain carries TRBV7-2 and TRBJ2-7, with 9 positions matching TRBD2. There are 14 residues in the CDR3. Germline CDR1 SGHTA, CDR2 FQGNSA. V was clipped by 5 bases and J by 3 bases; unmatched bases: 5. The DNA for the CDR3 is TGTGCCAGCAGCAAACTAGCGGGCCTCTACGAGCAGTACTTC. Translated, it gives CASSKLAGLYEQYF.

This clonotype was picked up many times. Since a much larger clone is just one base distant, this may be a read error. This rearrangement joins TRBV7-2 to TRBJ2-7, with D perhaps TRBD2 (5 bases). The V gene lost 8 bases and the J gene lost 2 bases, with 19 bases spanning the gap. CDR3 length: 15 amino acids. The V gene's germline CDR1 is SGHTA and CDR2 FQGNSA. The CDR3 DNA sequence: TGTGCCAGCGGCCCTGAGATGGGGAGACCCTACGAGCAGTACTTC. This translates into CASGPEMGRPYEQYF.

This clonotype was detected only a few times. The chain couples TRBV30 to TRBJ2-7; 7 nucleotides agree with TRBD1. The V gene end was trimmed by 1 base and the J gene end by 4 bases; junction bases not matched to a gene: 7. Germline lookup yields CDR1 GTSNPN and CDR2 SVGIG (reference sequence). This CDR3 is built from 14 residues. For the CDR3, the DNA is TGTGCCTGGAGTGCCTCCTCAGGGGGTTACGAGCAGTACTTC. The encoded protein is CAWSASSGGYEQYF. Together with reference TRBV30 and TRBJ2-7, the CDR3 gives the full variable domain: SQTIHQWPATLVQPVGSPLSLECTVEGTSNPNLYWYRQAAGRGLQLLFYSVGIGQISSEVPQNLSASRPQDRQFILSSKKLLLSDSGFYLCAWSASSGGYEQYFGPGTRLTVT.

This clonotype was counted ten times or more. The V and J genes are TRBV10-2 and TRBJ1-1; a weak D match, TRBD1 (6 bases). Germline values: CDR1 WSHSY, CDR2 SAAADI. V shed 8 bases and J shed 4 bases, with 14 bases lying between them. The CDR3 has 13 amino acids. The DNA of the CDR3 is TGCGCCAGCCGGGATACAGGGAGCACTGAAGCTTTCTTT. Protein: CASRDTGSTEAFF.

In its sample, this clonotype was seen many times. The gene calls are TRBV20-1 and TRBJ2-7, with D perhaps assigned TRBD1 or TRBD2 (5 bases each). Trimming removed 3 bases at V and 5 bases at J, with 14 bases between. The CDR3 is made up of 13 amino acids. The germline gives CDR1 DFQATT, CDR2 SNEGSKA (reference sequence). DNA for the CDR3: TGCAGTGCTAGGGGGCCCGCCGGGAACGAGCAGTACTTC. As protein: CSARGPAGNEQYF.

The CDR3 DNA sequence: TGTGCCAGCTCACCACAGGGGGCAACAACCTACGAGCAGTACTTC. Translated: CASSPQGATTYEQYF. V gene TRBV18 combines with J gene TRBJ2-7; 7 nucleotides agree with TRBD1. This CDR3 comprises 15 residues. J lost 2 bases, V lost 1 base, and 5 bases had no gene match. The germline gives CDR1 KGHSH, CDR2 LQKENI.